Presented here are 17 T cell receptor beta chains from one specimen sequenced in a study of cytotoxic CD8 clonotypes in ibrutinib-treated CLL. The protocol was immunoSEQ multiplex PCR, while the TCRdb copy is restricted to in-frame clones and leaves out a portion. The table has roughly 160,000 clones, more than 65% seen once. Here the sequenced sample was PBMCs, taken after 12 months of ibrutinib treatment. Receptors were obtained from a human donor with chronic lymphocytic leukemia.

The V gene is TRBV13, the J gene TRBJ1-2; TRBD1 agrees at 7 bases. CDR1 is PRHDT, CDR2 FYEKMQ, per germline (reference sequence). CDR3 length equals 13 residues. Germline trimming cut 2 bases from V and 4 bases from J; bases unmatched to any gene: 1. This CDR3 reads CASSLRQGYGYTF. The CDR3 bases are TGTGCCAGCAGCTTAAGACAGGGCTATGGCTACACCTTC.

This chain links TRBV7-8 with TRBJ2-7, with 10 bases identical to TRBD1. Germline V gene data show CDR1 as SGHVS and CDR2 as FQNEAQ. V was pared by 3 bases and J by 3 bases, with 5 bases of the junction left unmatched. The CDR3 loop spans 15 amino acids. The CDR3 coding sequence is TGTGCCAGCAGCTTTGGCAGGACAGGGGGCTACGAGCAGTACTTC. This gives the protein CASSFGRTGGYEQYF.

The CDR3 region is CASSRGNGRSTDTQYF. CDR3 DNA: TGTGCCAGCAGTCGGGGGAACGGGAGGAGCACAGATACGCAGTATTTT. The chain has TRBV5-8 and TRBJ2-3; 7 positions match TRBD2. Trimming cost V 5 bases and J 0 bases; bases outside gene matches: 9. The CDR3 runs 16 residues. Germline loops: CDR1 SGHTS, CDR2 YDEGEE.

In its sample, this clone was seen a few times. The CDR3 reads CASSTDRANTEAFF. In nucleotides, the CDR3 is TGTGCCAGCAGTACAGACAGAGCGAACACTGAAGCTTTCTTT. This chain links TRBV6-5 with TRBJ1-1; TRBD1 is a possible D gene (5 bases). This CDR3 is built from 14 residues. V dropped 5 bases and J dropped 1 base, with 11 bases sitting between them. From germline, CDR1 is MNHEY and CDR2 SVGAGI.

This chain joins TRBV12-5 and TRBJ2-5; D unclear. V lost 6 bases, J lost 1 base, and 9 bases lay in between. Germline V lookup: CDR1 LGHNT, CDR2 FRNRAP. This CDR3 spans 13 amino acids. This chain's CDR3 is CASGRTPQETQYF. The CDR3 nucleotides are TGTGCTAGTGGCCGAACCCCCCAAGAGACCCAGTACTTC.

This clone was found a few times. This chain links TRBV4-3 with TRBJ2-2; D unresolved. There are 18 residues in the CDR3. Germline V gene sequence: CDR1 LGHNA, CDR2 YSLEER. Trimming pared 0 bases from V and 5 bases from J, leaving 19 bases between. The CDR3 bases are TGCGCCAGCAGCCAAGACGCCCGAAGCACGCGACTTACCGGGGAGCTGTTTTTT. Translating it yields CASSQDARSTRLTGELFF.

The chain joins TRBV5-8 to TRBJ1-2; D not certain. The CDR3 extends over 14 amino acids. V was pared by 2 bases and J by 0 bases, with 8 bases between. Germline loops: CDR1 SGHTS, CDR2 YDEGEE. CDR3 nucleotide sequence: TGTGCCAGCAGCTTAAGATTCCCTAACTATGGCTACACCTTC. It translates to CASSLRFPNYGYTF.

The rearrangement joins TRBV7-2 to TRBJ1-3, with D maybe TRBD1 (5 bases). V lost 0 bases and J 7 bases, leaving 10 bases between the germline ends. The CDR3 totals 14 residues. Germline-derived CDR1 and CDR2 are SGHTA and FQGNSA. The CDR3 region has the DNA TGTGCCAGCAGCTTAGCGGGGCAGAGGAACACCATATATTTT. Protein: CASSLAGQRNTIYF.

This clone was counted a single time. This rearrangement joins TRBV10-3 to TRBJ2-3, with D possibly matching TRBD1 (6 bases). The CDR3 has 11 residues. Germline CDR1 reads ENHRY; CDR2 reads SYGVKD. V lost 6 bases, J lost 6 bases, and 7 bases lay in between. CDR3 DNA sequence: TGTGCCATCAGCACAGGGGATACGCAGTATTTT. It yields the protein CAISTGDTQYF.

This clone was counted between two and nine times. This rearrangement joins TRBV7-8 to TRBJ1-2, with D unclear. The V gene lost 5 bases and the J gene lost 0 bases, with 10 bases spanning the gap. The germline CDR1 and CDR2 sequences are SGHVS and FQNEAQ. This CDR3 spans 14 amino acids. The CDR3 nucleotides read TGTGCCAGCAGCCAAACGGCGGCTAACTATGGCTACACCTTC. This translates into CASSQTAANYGYTF.

The chain is built from TRBV23-1 and TRBJ1-5; 8 nucleotides align to TRBD1. TRBV23-1 is an open reading frame, and its role is uncertain. This CDR3 region has 14 residues. V lost 9 bases and J lost 2; bases outside the gene matches: 6. CDR3 loop: CASGQGVGNQPQHF. CDR3 DNA: TGCGCCAGTGGACAGGGCGTTGGCAATCAGCCCCAGCATTTT.

This chain connects TRBV7-2 to TRBJ2-7, with 10 bases lining up with TRBD2. This CDR3 has 15 residues. With 2 bases clipped from V and 13 bases from J, the junction kept 14 bases outside the gene matches. Germline CDR1 and CDR2: SGHTA and FQGNSA. The CDR3 region is CASSLYRRSGGEVYF. In DNA form, the CDR3 reads TGTGCCAGCAGCTTATACCGGAGAAGCGGGGGGGAAGTTTACTTC.

The genes are TRBV10-3 and TRBJ1-1; unclear D gene. With 10 bases removed from V and 1 base from J, the gap between germline ends came to 13 bases. The CDR3 runs to 13 residues. Germline V gene lookup returns CDR1 ENHRY and CDR2 SYGVKD. As DNA, the CDR3 is TGTGCCACCGGGAGACTGGAGAACACTGAAGCTTTCTTT. Protein product: CATGRLENTEAFF.

This clone has more than one count but fewer than ten. The chain combines TRBV18 with TRBJ1-2; the D gene is possibly TRBD1 (6 bases). V was shortened by 3 bases and J by 8 bases, with 13 bases between the two germline ends. The CDR3 loop spans 13 amino acids. Germline CDR1 is KGHSH and CDR2 is LQKENI. The CDR3 protein is CASSPGQDQGYTF. In DNA form, the CDR3 reads TGTGCCAGCTCACCGGGACAAGATCAGGGCTACACCTTC.

The chain combines TRBV28 with TRBJ1-5, with D unclear. Trimming left V 1 base short and J 0 bases short, with 10 bases between. The germline CDR1 and CDR2 sequences are MDHEN and SYDVKM. This CDR3 contains 16 residues. The CDR3 loop is CASSLLAGYSNQPQHF. The CDR3 bases are TGTGCCAGCAGTTTATTAGCCGGTTATAGCAATCAGCCCCAGCATTTT. The full variable domain, its missing parts supplied by reference TRBV28 and TRBJ1-5, is DVKVTQSSRYLVKRTGEKVFLECVQDMDHENMFWYRQDPGLGLRLIYFSYDVKMKEKGDIPEGYSVSREKKERFSLILESASTNQTSMYLCASSLLAGYSNQPQHFGDGTRLSIL.

This clone has a single count. This rearrangement joins TRBV28 to TRBJ2-3, with 9 positions matching TRBD2. This CDR3 contains 15 residues. Germline-derived CDR1 and CDR2 are MDHEN and SYDVKM. The ends lost 10 bases at V and 4 bases at J; junction bases unmatched: 12. The CDR3 loop reads CAIAAGGPYPDTQYF. The DNA of the CDR3 is TGTGCCATAGCCGCGGGAGGGCCGTATCCAGATACGCAGTATTTT.

By frequency in the sample, this clone is medium-sized. The CDR3 DNA follows: TGCGCCAGCGGAGGGGTAGGGTCCGGGGAGCTGTTTTTT. Residues: CASGGVGSGELFF. The chain joins TRBV4-1 to TRBJ2-2; D is possibly TRBD2 (6 bases). This CDR3 contains 13 residues. Germline V gene lookup returns CDR1 MGHRA and CDR2 YSYEKL. V was shortened by 8 bases and J by 6 bases, with 13 bases between the two germline ends.